This T cell receptor (beta chain) emerged from a study of breast tumors, draining lymph nodes, adjacent tissues (dated by TCRdb to the mid-2010s). With respect to the entire study: The study compared TCR beta repertoires across tumor, adjacent nontumor tissue and axillary lymph nodes from breast cancer patients. The study aimed to assess the relationships and possible T-cell exchange between tumor, surrounding tissue and draining lymph node repertoires in human breast cancer. Results the study describes overall, beyond this receptor: Tumor T-cell repertoires showed less diversity than lymph node repertoires and more diversity than nontumor tissue repertoires, and tumor T-cell repertoires showed preferential V and J gene usage. A scenario in which most tumor T cells derive from the lymph node and then expand within tumor tissue was judged to be consistent with the data. The conclusion that tumor T cells originate in lymph nodes was presented as consistent with a hypothesis rather than as directly demonstrated. The similarity between tumor and nontumor tissue repertoires was significantly greater in luminal-like breast cancer than in basal-like breast cancer.

Lymph node samples were obtained from the axillary draining lymph nodes of breast cancer patients. TCRdb shows the sequencer as Illumina HiSeq 2000. TCR beta chain libraries were generated by multiplex PCR amplification. High-throughput sequencing was used to analyze the amplified TCR beta chain products. The raw public reads went through TCRdb reprocessing: fastp at Q25, MiXCR clone calling, in-frame beta chains kept. Each CDR3 protein gets just one entry, which takes the most common genes and DNA from the rows behind it. The sample table records some 170,000 distinct CDR3 sequences; 25% to 40% of these occur just once. Together, the top ten hold roughly 3.8% of the sample. Comment on this clonotype: Its antigen remains unidentified. A much larger clonotype is one base distant, so this may be a read error.

The clonotype was recovered from a female donor with breast cancer. Some clones in this sample may be carry-over from other donors' samples. The specimen sequenced was axillary lymph node tissue.

The sequence in DNA is TGTGCCAGCAGCTTAGGAGAATGGGCCAGGGGGACCGATACGCAGTATTTT. This translates into CASSLGEWARGTDTQYF. The V and J genes are TRBV11-2 and TRBJ2-3, and 7 bases in between align with TRBD1. Spanning cysteine to phenylalanine, the CDR3 consists of 17 amino acids. Of the read, only the CDR3 DNA is kept; its 51 bases are in frame from base 1. The germline V gene gives CDR1 as SGHAT and CDR2 as FQNNGV. From V the trimming removes 1 base and from J it removes 6 bases, while the gene matches leave 13 bases of the junction unaccounted for.